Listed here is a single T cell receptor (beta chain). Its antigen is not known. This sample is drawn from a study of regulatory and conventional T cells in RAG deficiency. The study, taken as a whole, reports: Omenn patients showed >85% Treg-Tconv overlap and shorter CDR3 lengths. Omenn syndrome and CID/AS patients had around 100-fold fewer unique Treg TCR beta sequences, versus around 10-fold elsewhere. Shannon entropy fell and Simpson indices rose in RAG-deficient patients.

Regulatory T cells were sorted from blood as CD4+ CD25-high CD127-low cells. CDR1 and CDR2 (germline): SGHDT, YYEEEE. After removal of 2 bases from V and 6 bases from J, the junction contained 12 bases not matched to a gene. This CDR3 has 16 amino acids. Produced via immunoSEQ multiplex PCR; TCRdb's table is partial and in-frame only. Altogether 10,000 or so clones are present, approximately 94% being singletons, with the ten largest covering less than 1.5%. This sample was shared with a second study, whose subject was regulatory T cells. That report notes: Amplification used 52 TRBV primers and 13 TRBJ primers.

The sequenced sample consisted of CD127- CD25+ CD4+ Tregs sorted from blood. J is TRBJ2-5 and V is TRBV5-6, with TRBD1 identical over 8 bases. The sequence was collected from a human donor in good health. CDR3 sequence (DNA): TGTGCCAGCAGCTTTGGGCCCGACAGGGGTAGGAAGACCCAGTACTTC. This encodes CASSFGPDRGRKTQYF.